The 22 T cell receptor beta chains listed next were all sequenced from one sample in a study of T cell responses to AZD1222 COVID-19 vaccine. Libraries were prepared by immunoSEQ multiplex PCR; TCRdb keeps only in-frame clonotypes and omits some of them. This sample has roughly 120,000 clones, with 91% found just once. The specimen was peripheral blood, collected on day 0 of AZD1222 vaccination. Receptors originate from an adult in good health.

The chain employs TRBV11-3 and TRBJ1-2, with D perhaps TRBD1 (6 bases). The V end was cut by 6 bases, the J end by 0 bases, with 23 bases between. Germline-derived CDR1 and CDR2 are SGHNT and YENEEA. The CDR3 runs 18 residues. In nucleotides, the CDR3 is TGTGCCAGCAGTCCCGGTAGGACAGCAGTGTTTGCTAACTATGGCTACACCTTC. Residues: CASSPGRTAVFANYGYTF.

The rearrangement uses TRBV19 and TRBJ2-1; D perhaps matches TRBD2 (6 bases). The V end lost 6 bases, the J end lost 5 bases, and 20 bases lay between the germline ends. CDR3 length: 16 amino acids. CDR1 and CDR2 (germline): LNHDA, SQIVND (reference sequence). CDR3 bases: TGTGCCAGTAGGGCCATAGCGGTTGAGATCAACAATGAGCAGTTCTTC. Translated: CASRAIAVEINNEQFF.

The chain recombines TRBV20-1 with TRBJ1-2; D gene uncertain. This CDR3 is built from 9 residues. Germline V gene sequence: CDR1 DFQATT, CDR2 SNEGSKA (reference sequence). Trimming cost V 3 bases and J 8 bases, with 4 bases left between them. CDR3 protein: CSASSGYTF. The CDR3 DNA is TGCAGTGCTAGTTCGGGCTACACCTTC.

V is TRBV11-2 and J is TRBJ2-3; D not certain. Trimming pared 5 bases from V and 0 bases from J, leaving 21 bases between. Germline values: CDR1 SGHAT, CDR2 FQNNGV. The CDR3 length is 18 residues. CDR3: CASSPLDTTAGSTDTQYF. The CDR3 DNA follows: TGTGCCAGCAGCCCCTTAGACACAACGGCAGGCAGCACAGATACGCAGTATTTT.

The chain's CDR3 is CASSLTTGNSPLHF. The DNA of the CDR3 is TGTGCCAGCAGCTTGACGACGGGAAATTCACCCCTCCACTTT. This chain joins TRBV7-9 and TRBJ1-6; D gene ambiguous. Trimming stripped 3 bases from V and 7 bases from J, with 10 bases between. Germline CDR1 and CDR2: SEHNR and FQNEAQ (reference sequence). The CDR3 totals 14 residues. Based on the CDR3 plus reference TRBV7-9 and TRBJ1-6, the full variable domain is DTGVSQNPRHKITKRGQNVTFRCDPISEHNRLYWYRQTLGQGPEFLTYFQNEAQLEKSRLLSDRFSAERPKGSFSTLEIQRTEQGDSAMYLCASSLTTGNSPLHFGNGTRLTVT.

The chain links TRBV7-9 to TRBJ2-5; TRBD1 is a possible D gene (6 bases). The V gene lost 5 bases and the J gene lost 5 bases, with 21 bases spanning the gap. The CDR3 has 16 amino acids. CDR1 is SEHNR and CDR2 is FQNEAQ in the germline V gene (reference sequence). The CDR3, as DNA: TGTGCCAGCAGCGTAGTTACAGGGCCTCCGGGGGAGACCCAGTACTTC. Amino acid sequence: CASSVVTGPPGETQYF. The complete variable domain, with remaining parts taken from reference TRBV7-9 and TRBJ2-5, reads DTGVSQNPRHKITKRGQNVTFRCDPISEHNRLYWYRQTLGQGPEFLTYFQNEAQLEKSRLLSDRFSAERPKGSFSTLEIQRTEQGDSAMYLCASSVVTGPPGETQYFGPGTRLLVL.

As DNA, the CDR3 is TGTGCCAGCAGCAAAGGCGGGGGGCGGTATGTTTGGACCTCCCTCTATGGCTACACCTTC. It codes for CASSKGGGRYVWTSLYGYTF. V usage is TRBV21-1 and J usage is TRBJ1-2. TRBV21-1 is labeled a pseudogene. This CDR3 contains 20 residues.

The V gene is TRBV3-1 (or the pseudogene TRBV3-2), the J gene TRBJ2-6; D tentatively reads TRBD1 or TRBD2 (5 bases each). CDR3 length equals 17 residues. V lost 6 bases, J lost 1 base, and 16 bases lay in between. CDR1 and CDR2 from the germline V gene are LGHDT and YNNKEL (reference sequence). CDR3 loop: CASSMGEPGSGANVLTF. The CDR3 DNA reads TGTGCCAGCAGTATGGGGGAGCCAGGGTCTGGGGCCAACGTCCTGACTTTC.

The CDR3 region is CASSLRTSINEQFF. The CDR3 DNA reads as TGCGCCAGCAGCTTGCGTACTAGCATCAATGAGCAGTTCTTC. The chain has TRBV5-1 and TRBJ2-1; tentative D call: TRBD2 (6 bases). Germline-derived CDR1 and CDR2 are SGHRS and YFSETQ. V was cut by 1 base and J by 6 bases, with 11 bases left in between. The CDR3 is 14 residues long.

The chain links TRBV4-1 to TRBJ1-1; D might be TRBD1 (6 bases). Trimming removed 2 bases at V and 0 bases at J, with 16 bases between. Per germline, CDR1 MGHRA and CDR2 YSYEKL. The CDR3 has 17 amino acids. The CDR3 coding sequence is TGCGCCAGCAGCCAAAGCCAGGGGAGGCCCATGAACACTGAAGCTTTCTTT. It is translated as CASSQSQGRPMNTEAFF.

The chain couples TRBV6-2 or TRBV6-3 to TRBJ1-2; 9 nucleotides agree with TRBD1. Losses at the gene ends were 7 bases for V and 8 bases for J; bases not matched to a gene: 14. Germline CDR1 reads MNHEY; CDR2 reads SVGEGT. The CDR3 has 15 residues. CDR3 in DNA: TGTGCCAGCACCCCCAGTTTAGGACAGGGGCGAGGCTACACCTTC. Amino acids: CASTPSLGQGRGYTF.

This chain joins TRBV5-4 and TRBJ2-2; TRBD2 might be the D (6 bases). Germline V gives CDR1 SGHNT, CDR2 YYREEE (reference sequence). The CDR3 sequence is 15 residues long. Trimming removed 4 bases from V and 1 base from J, with 11 bases in between. The CDR3 DNA reads as TGTGCCAGCAGCCGGGACTGGGTGAACACCGGGGAGCTGTTTTTT. Translation gives CASSRDWVNTGELFF. The full variable domain, completed using reference TRBV5-4 and TRBJ2-2, is ETGVTQSPTHLIKTRGQQVTLRCSSQSGHNTVSWYQQALGQGPQFIFQYYREEENGRGNFPPRFSGLQFPNYSSELNVNALELDDSALYLCASSRDWVNTGELFFGEGSRLTVL.

The chain couples TRBV7-8 to TRBJ2-3, with TRBD2 identical over 8 bases. This CDR3 contains 16 residues. Germline CDR1 reads SGHVS; CDR2 reads FQNEAQ. The junction had 5 bases not matched to a gene; V was cut back by 1 base and J by 2 bases. The CDR3 here is CASSLVAGSVTDTQYF. CDR3 DNA sequence: TGTGCCAGCAGCTTAGTAGCGGGATCGGTCACAGATACGCAGTATTTT.

The table lists this clone with a count of one. The rearrangement uses TRBV7-6 and TRBJ1-2, with D possibly being TRBD1 (5 bases). CDR3 length: 15 amino acids. The germline V gene has CDR1 SGHVS and CDR2 FNYEAQ. The V end lost 1 base, the J end lost 4 bases, and 13 bases lay between the germline ends. In nucleotides, the CDR3 is TGTGCCAGCAGCTTAGGGGGAACAGGCCCCTATGGCTACACCTTC. It is translated as CASSLGGTGPYGYTF.

CDR3 in DNA: TGTGCCAGCGATAACGGAGGACAGGGGAATTCACCCCTCCACTTT. It specifies CASDNGGQGNSPLHF. The chain has TRBV2 and TRBJ1-6; the match to TRBD1 covers 9 bases. Trimming removed 8 bases from V and 7 bases from J; junction bases left unmatched: 9. Per the germline V gene, CDR1 is SNHLY and CDR2 is FYNNEI. This CDR3 is 15 amino acids long.

The J gene is TRBJ1-1, the V gene TRBV6-5; no firm D call. V was cut by 8 bases and J by 0 bases, with 7 bases left in between. Germline CDR1 and CDR2: MNHEY and SVGAGI. The CDR3 loop spans 12 amino acids. CDR3 nucleotide sequence: TGTGCCAGCCTCAGCGTGAACACTGAAGCTTTCTTT. The encoded protein is CASLSVNTEAFF.

The chain couples TRBV7-9 to TRBJ2-7; 8 bases are a match to TRBD2. Germline trimming cut 2 bases from V and 3 bases from J; bases unmatched to any gene: 0. Per the germline V gene, CDR1 is SEHNR and CDR2 is FQNEAQ (reference sequence). The CDR3 totals 13 residues. The CDR3 reads CASSLRGGYEQYF. In DNA, the CDR3 is TGTGCCAGCAGCTTACGGGGGGGCTACGAGCAGTACTTC. Drawing the rest from reference TRBV7-9 and TRBJ2-7, the complete variable domain is DTGVSQNPRHKITKRGQNVTFRCDPISEHNRLYWYRQTLGQGPEFLTYFQNEAQLEKSRLLSDRFSAERPKGSFSTLEIQRTEQGDSAMYLCASSLRGGYEQYFGPGTRLTVT.

The V and J genes are TRBV3-1 (or the pseudogene TRBV3-2) and TRBJ2-3; no definite D call. The germline V and J ends were trimmed by 0 bases and 2 bases, with 12 bases remaining between them. This CDR3 is built from 16 residues. Germline V gene data show CDR1 as LGHDT and CDR2 as YNNKEL (reference sequence). The CDR3 loop reads CASSQDAERSTDTQYF. In nucleotides, the CDR3 is TGTGCCAGCAGCCAAGACGCGGAGAGGTCCACAGATACGCAGTATTTT.

The chain carries TRBV6-1 and TRBJ2-7, with TRBD1 identical over 10 bases. V was clipped by 1 base and J by 2 bases; unmatched bases: 5. Germline CDR1 is MNHNS and CDR2 is SASEGT. This CDR3 has 16 amino acids. The CDR3 DNA reads TGTGCCAGCAGTGAAGGAGACAGGGGGCCGACCTACGAGCAGTACTTC. Amino acids: CASSEGDRGPTYEQYF.

The chain joins TRBV27 to TRBJ1-2; tentative D call: TRBD1 (6 bases). The length of the CDR3 is 15 residues. CDR1 is MNHEY, CDR2 SMNVEV, per germline (reference sequence). V was clipped by 5 bases and J by 4 bases, with 17 bases between them. Written as DNA, the CDR3 is TGTGCCAGCAGTCCTGCAGGGGACACTCTCTATGGCTACACCTTC. This codes for CASSPAGDTLYGYTF.

The V gene is TRBV19, the J gene TRBJ1-2, with unresolved D. The CDR3 extends over 13 amino acids. V was pared by 3 bases and J by 4 bases, with 9 bases between. Germline V lookup: CDR1 LNHDA, CDR2 SQIVND (reference sequence). CDR3 DNA sequence: TGTGCCAGTAGTATGGGTCCAGGCTATGGCTACACCTTC. Protein sequence: CASSMGPGYGYTF.

This chain connects TRBV5-5 to TRBJ1-6, with D possibly being TRBD1 (5 bases). With 4 bases removed from V and 5 bases from J, the gap between germline ends came to 10 bases. Germline V lookup: CDR1 SGHKS, CDR2 YYEKEE (reference sequence). This CDR3 region has 14 residues. CDR3 loop: CASSPPGDNSPLHF. CDR3 coding DNA: TGTGCCAGCAGCCCCCCGGGGGATAATTCACCCCTCCACTTT.